The following is a TCR beta chain sequence with its context. The data are from a study of blood T cell repertoires in COVID-19. Study-level information: From the United States, Italy and Spain came samples of acute and convalescent COVID-19. Nucleic acid was either cDNA or gDNA, and it came from T cells, B-cell-depleted T cells, or PBMCs.

Authors' methods: Amplified reference gene primers provided the basis for estimating nucleated cell counts. Profiled with immunoSEQ multiplex PCR; TCRdb holds only in-frame clones, not every one. That table is the source of V, J and clone size, and D and trimming were worked out from the DNA. The sample has some 270,000 clones, roughly 85% seen once; the top ten hold 9.1%. Unmatched junction bases numbered 9, after V lost 9 bases and J lost 1 base. Germline CDR1 and CDR2: SGHNT and YYREEE (reference sequence). This CDR3 spans 15 amino acids. This TCR was sampled from a woman aged 45 to 65 with acute COVID-19. Sequenced sample: PBMCs or T cells enriched from blood (not recorded which). V usage is TRBV5-4 and J usage is TRBJ2-5; 10 nucleotides align to TRBD2. The DNA for the CDR3 is TGTGCCACTCGAATAGCGGGGGGCCCCCAAGAGACCCAGTACTTC. Its protein is CATRIAGGPQETQYF.